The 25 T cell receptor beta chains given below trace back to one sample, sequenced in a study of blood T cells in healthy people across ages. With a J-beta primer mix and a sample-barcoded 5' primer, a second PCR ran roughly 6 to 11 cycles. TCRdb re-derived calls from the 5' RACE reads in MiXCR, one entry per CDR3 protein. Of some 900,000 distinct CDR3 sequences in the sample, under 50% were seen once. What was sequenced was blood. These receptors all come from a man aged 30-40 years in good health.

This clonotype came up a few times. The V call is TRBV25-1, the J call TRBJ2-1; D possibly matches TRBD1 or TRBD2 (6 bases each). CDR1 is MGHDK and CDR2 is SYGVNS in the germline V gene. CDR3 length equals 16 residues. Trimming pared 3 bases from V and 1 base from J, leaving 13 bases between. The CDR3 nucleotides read TGTGCCAGCAGTGACAATACAGGGAGGTCCTACAATGAGCAGTTCTTC. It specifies CASSDNTGRSYNEQFF.

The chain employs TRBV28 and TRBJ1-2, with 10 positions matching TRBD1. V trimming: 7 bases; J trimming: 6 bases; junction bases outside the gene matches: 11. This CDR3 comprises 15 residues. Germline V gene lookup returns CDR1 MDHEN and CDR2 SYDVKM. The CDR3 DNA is TGTGCCAGCATCTCGGGGGACAGGGGTTTAGATGGCTACACCTTC. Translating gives CASISGDRGLDGYTF.

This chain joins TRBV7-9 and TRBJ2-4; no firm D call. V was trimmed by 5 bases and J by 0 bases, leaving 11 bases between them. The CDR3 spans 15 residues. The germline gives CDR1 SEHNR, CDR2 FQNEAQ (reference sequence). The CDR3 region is CASSTKGRAKNIQYF. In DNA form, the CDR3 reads TGTGCCAGCAGCACCAAGGGCAGAGCCAAAAACATTCAGTACTTC.

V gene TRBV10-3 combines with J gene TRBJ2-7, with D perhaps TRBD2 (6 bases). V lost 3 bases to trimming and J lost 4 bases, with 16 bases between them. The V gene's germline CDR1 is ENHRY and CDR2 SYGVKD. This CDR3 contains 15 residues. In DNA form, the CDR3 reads TGTGCCATCAGTGACCCGAACCGACGGGGGTACGAGCAGTACTTC. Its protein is CAISDPNRRGYEQYF.

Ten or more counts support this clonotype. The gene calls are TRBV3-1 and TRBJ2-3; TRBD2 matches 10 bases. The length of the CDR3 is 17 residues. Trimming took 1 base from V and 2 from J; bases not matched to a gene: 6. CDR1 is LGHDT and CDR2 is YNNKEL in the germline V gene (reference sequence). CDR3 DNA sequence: TGTGCCAGCAGCCAAGTCTCAACTAGCGGGGCCACAGATACGCAGTATTTT. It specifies CASSQVSTSGATDTQYF.

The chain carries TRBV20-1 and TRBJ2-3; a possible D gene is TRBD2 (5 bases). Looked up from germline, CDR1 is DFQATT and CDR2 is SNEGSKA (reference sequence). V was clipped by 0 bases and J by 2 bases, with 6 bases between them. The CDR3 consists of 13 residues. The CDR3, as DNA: TGCAGTGCTAGAGACCTAGCCACAGATACGCAGTATTTT. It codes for CSARDLATDTQYF.

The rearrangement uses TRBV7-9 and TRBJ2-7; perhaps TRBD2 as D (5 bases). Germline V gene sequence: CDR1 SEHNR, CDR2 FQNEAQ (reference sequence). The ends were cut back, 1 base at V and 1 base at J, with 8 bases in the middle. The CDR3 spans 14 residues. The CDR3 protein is CASSLVRESYEQYF. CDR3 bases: TGTGCCAGCAGCTTAGTAAGGGAGTCCTACGAGCAGTACTTC. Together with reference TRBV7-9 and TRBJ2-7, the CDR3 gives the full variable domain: DTGVSQNPRHKITKRGQNVTFRCDPISEHNRLYWYRQTLGQGPEFLTYFQNEAQLEKSRLLSDRFSAERPKGSFSTLEIQRTEQGDSAMYLCASSLVRESYEQYFGPGTRLTVT.

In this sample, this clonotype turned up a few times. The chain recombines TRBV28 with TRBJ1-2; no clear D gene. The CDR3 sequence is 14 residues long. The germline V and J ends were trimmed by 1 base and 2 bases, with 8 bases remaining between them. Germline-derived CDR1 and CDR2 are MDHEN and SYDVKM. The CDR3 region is CASSLSGGNYGYTF. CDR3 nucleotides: TGTGCCAGCAGTTTATCGGGCGGGAACTATGGCTACACCTTC.

CDR3 sequence: CSARRGEGTEAFF. CDR3 DNA sequence: TGCAGCGCCCGGCGAGGTGAAGGGACTGAAGCTTTCTTT. The J gene is TRBJ1-1, the V gene TRBV29-1; D unclear. V dropped 7 bases and J dropped 5 bases, with 17 bases sitting between them. The CDR3 runs 13 residues. The germline gives CDR1 SQVTM, CDR2 ANQGSEA.

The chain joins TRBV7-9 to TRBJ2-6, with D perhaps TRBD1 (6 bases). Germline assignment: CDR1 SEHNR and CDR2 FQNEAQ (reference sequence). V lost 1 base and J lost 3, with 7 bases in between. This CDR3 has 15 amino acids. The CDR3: CASSLEGGGANVLTF. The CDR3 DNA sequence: TGTGCCAGCAGCTTAGAAGGGGGTGGGGCCAACGTCCTGACTTTC.

This chain's CDR3 is CSAARGVMNTEAFF. CDR3 in DNA: TGCAGTGCGGCCCGAGGGGTAATGAACACTGAAGCTTTCTTT. The chain has TRBV20-1 and TRBJ1-1; the D gene is possibly TRBD1 (5 bases). Germline assignment: CDR1 DFQATT and CDR2 SNEGSKA (reference sequence). V was clipped by 6 bases and J by 0 bases, with 14 bases between them. CDR3 length: 14 residues.

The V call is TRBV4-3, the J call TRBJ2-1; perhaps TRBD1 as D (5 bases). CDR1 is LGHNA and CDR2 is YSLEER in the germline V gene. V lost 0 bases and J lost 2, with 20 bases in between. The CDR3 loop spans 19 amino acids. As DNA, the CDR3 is TGCGCCAGCAGCCAAGAAGACAGACACCCAACCCCCCCCTACAATGAGCAGTTCTTC. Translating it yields CASSQEDRHPTPPYNEQFF.

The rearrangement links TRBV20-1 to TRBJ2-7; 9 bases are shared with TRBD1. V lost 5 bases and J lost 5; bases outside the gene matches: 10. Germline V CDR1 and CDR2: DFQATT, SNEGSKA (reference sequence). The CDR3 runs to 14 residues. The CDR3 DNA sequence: TGCAGTGCTGGCCGGGACAGGGCGTACCACGAGCAGTACTTC. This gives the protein CSAGRDRAYHEQYF.

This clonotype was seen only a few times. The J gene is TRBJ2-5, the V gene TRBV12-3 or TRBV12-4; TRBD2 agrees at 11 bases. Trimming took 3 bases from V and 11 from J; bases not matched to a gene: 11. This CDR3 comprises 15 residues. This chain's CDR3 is CASSFGSGGGNEQYF. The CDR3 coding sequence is TGTGCCAGCAGTTTTGGTAGCGGGGGGGGTAATGAGCAGTACTTC.

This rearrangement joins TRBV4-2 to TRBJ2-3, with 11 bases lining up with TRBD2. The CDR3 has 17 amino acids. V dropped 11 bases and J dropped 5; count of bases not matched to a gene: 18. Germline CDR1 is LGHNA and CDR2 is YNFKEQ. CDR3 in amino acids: CAHRISGGAGDGDTQYF. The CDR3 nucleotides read TGTGCCCATCGGATTAGCGGGGGGGCCGGGGATGGAGATACGCAGTATTTT.

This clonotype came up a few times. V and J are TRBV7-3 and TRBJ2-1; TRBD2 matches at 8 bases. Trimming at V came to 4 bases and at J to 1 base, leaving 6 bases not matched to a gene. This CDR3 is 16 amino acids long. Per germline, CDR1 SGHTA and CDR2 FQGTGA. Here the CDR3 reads CASSSRKRGSYNEQFF. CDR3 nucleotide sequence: TGTGCCAGCAGCTCCCGTAAGCGGGGGTCCTACAATGAGCAGTTCTTC.

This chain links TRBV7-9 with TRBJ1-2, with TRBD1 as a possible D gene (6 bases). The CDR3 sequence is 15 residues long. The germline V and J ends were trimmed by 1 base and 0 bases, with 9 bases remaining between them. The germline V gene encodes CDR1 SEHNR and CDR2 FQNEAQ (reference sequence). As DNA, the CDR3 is TGTGCCAGCAGCTTAGAAGGGGGTTCTAACTATGGCTACACCTTC. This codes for CASSLEGGSNYGYTF.

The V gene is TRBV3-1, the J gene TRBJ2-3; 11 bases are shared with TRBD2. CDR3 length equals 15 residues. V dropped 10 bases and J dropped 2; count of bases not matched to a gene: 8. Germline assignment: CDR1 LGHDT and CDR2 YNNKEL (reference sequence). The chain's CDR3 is CANRPSGGFTDTQYF. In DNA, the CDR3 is TGTGCCAACAGACCTAGCGGGGGGTTCACAGATACGCAGTATTTT.

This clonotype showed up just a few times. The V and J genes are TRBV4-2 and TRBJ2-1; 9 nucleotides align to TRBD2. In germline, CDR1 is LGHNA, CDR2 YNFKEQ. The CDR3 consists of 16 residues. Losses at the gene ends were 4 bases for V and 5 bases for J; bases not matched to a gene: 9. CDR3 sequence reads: CASSPRKGLANNEQFF. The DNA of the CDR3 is TGTGCCAGCAGCCCAAGGAAGGGACTAGCCAACAATGAGCAGTTCTTC.

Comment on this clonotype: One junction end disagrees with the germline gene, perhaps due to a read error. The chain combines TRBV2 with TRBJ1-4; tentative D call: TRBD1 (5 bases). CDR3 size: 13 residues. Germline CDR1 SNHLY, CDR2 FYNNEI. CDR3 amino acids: CASGGALNDKLFF. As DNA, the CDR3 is TGTGCCAGCGGAGGGGCCCTTAATGACAAACTGTTTTTT.

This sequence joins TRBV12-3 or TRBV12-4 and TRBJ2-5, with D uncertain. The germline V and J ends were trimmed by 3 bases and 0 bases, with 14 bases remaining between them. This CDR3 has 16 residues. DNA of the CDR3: TGTGCCAGCAGTTTCGGTCAGGTGGGGTACCAAGAGACCCAGTACTTC. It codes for CASSFGQVGYQETQYF.

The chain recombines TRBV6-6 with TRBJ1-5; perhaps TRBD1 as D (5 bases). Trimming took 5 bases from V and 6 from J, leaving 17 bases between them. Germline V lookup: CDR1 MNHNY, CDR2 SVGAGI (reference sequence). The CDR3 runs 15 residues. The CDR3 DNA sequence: TGTGCCAGCAGTCCCTTAGAGGGGCAGGTTCAGCCCCAGCATTTT. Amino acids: CASSPLEGQVQPQHF.

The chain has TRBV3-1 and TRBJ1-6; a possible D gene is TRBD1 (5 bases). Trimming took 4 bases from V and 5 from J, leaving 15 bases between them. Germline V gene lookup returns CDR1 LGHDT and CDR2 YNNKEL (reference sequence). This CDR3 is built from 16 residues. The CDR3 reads CASSLFGTADNSPLHF. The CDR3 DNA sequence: TGTGCCAGCAGCCTCTTTGGGACGGCAGATAATTCACCCCTCCACTTT. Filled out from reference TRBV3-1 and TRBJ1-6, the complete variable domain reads DTAVSQTPKYLVTQMGNDKSIKCEQNLGHDTMYWYKQDSKKFLKIMFSYNNKELIINETVPNRFSPKSPDKAHLNLHINSLELGDSAVYFCASSLFGTADNSPLHFGNGTRLTVT.

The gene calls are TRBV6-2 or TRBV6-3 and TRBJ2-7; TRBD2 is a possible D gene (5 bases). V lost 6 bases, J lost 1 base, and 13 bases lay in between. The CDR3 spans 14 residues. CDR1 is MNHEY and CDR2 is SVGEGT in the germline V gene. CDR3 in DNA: TGTGCCAGCAGAAAGGACGGACTTTCCTACGAGCAGTACTTC. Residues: CASRKDGLSYEQYF.

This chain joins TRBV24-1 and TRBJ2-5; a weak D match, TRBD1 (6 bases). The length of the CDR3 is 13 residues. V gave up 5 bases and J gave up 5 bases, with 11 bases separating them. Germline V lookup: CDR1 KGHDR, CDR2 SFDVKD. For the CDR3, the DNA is TGTGCCACCAGTGGCGGACAGTGGGAGACCCAGTACTTC. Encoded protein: CATSGGQWETQYF.